This note documents a single TCR beta chain sequence. What antigen it recognizes has not been identified. Base qualities are not recorded, but no much larger clone differs from it by a single base. The data belong to a study of T cell responses to AZD1222 COVID-19 vaccine (dated by TCRdb to the early 2020s). Study-level background: A total of approximately 240 trial participants underwent TCR sequencing, of whom some 210 received two doses of AZD1222 and approximately 25 received two doses of the MenACWY control vaccine. Trial participants were enrolled into age subgroups of 18-55, 56-69 and 70-plus years, which contained 148, 28 and 57 TCR-sequenced participants, respectively.

The CDR3 regions of human TCRbeta chains were subjected to immunosequencing. The study's processing was this. Repertoire TCRs were matched against a reference library of SARS-CoV-2-specific TCRs generated with the MIRA antigen-specificity platform. Breadth was defined as the fraction of unique TCRs that were SARS-CoV-2-associated. Depth was defined as the fraction of total T cells that were SARS-CoV-2-associated. Each spike-specific TCR was assigned to its reactive spike region and to a CD4 or CD8 class using the MIRA data. Log10-transformed breadth and depth values were compared by one-way ANOVA with Sidak's multiple comparisons tests. In its TCRdb copy, this immuneACCESS table keeps in-frame sequences only and misses some clones. Where compared with another copy, unresolved V genes explain less than half of these, and the others have no known cause. From that table come the V and J calls and clone size; the DNA was used to work out D and trimming. The sample records some 150,000 clones, more than 70% of which are singletons. About 4.9% of the sample goes to the ten largest clones.

This sample's time point label indicates: about 28 days (+/-7) after the second vaccine dose. Because spike-specific TCR depth and breadth did not differ between the two schedules, AZD1222 recipients who got a second dose at roughly 4 weeks were pooled with those who got a second dose at roughly 12 weeks. Vaccinee samples were obtained from the UK trials COV001 and COV002, which included a single-blind randomized controlled phase 2/3 trial of AZD1222 (ChAdOx1 nCoV-19) in healthy adults. For TCRbeta chain sequencing, PBMC samples were collected from trial participants at day 0 and at day 28 after the second dose. Overall results and qualifications from the work: CD4 TCRs associated with the vaccine covered the entire spike protein, and the dominant responses were in regions 160-218 and 743-854. Conclusions about previously exposed vaccinees are limited, since just five or six AZD1222 recipients were seropositive for SARS-CoV-2 at baseline. Spike-specific TCR breadth and depth rose significantly after two AZD1222 doses compared with day 0 and with MenACWY recipients. Most participants were white British and females outnumbered males, and the authors suggested that clonal diversity may have been underestimated. Reportedly, almost half of the unique spike-specific TCRs recognized epitopes lying outside the regions that are mutated in the B.1.351 and B.1.1.7 variants. In the small 56-69-year group, the increase in depth fell short of significance, most likely because of low power. Because no day 14 peak-response samples were available, repertoires were characterized only after the peak T cell response.

This TCR came from an adult who received the AZD1222 COVID-19 vaccine. The source was peripheral blood, collected 28 days after the second AZD1222 dose.

The base sequence is TGCGCCAGCAGCCAAGATTTCAGCAACTATGGCTACACCTTC. This gives the protein CASSQDFSNYGYTF. The chain links TRBV4-1 with TRBJ1-2, with no reliable assignment of the D segment. The CDR3 holds 14 amino acids from the cysteine to the phenylalanine. Only CDR3 DNA remains: 42 bases, in frame from the first base. Trimming takes 0 bases from V and 2 bases from J, and the germline ends sit 7 bases apart. Reading the germline V gene gives CDR1 MGHRA and CDR2 YSYEKL.